This TCR beta chain came from a study of cytomegalovirus exposure and HLA in healthy donors (dated by TCRdb to about 2017). Concerning the study at large: According to an earlier analysis of several hundred of the donors, 200 million or so T cells yielded 100 million or so unique TCR beta sequences and 276 Gb of sequence data. An early release covering roughly 600 HLA-typed donors comprised about 300 gigabases of sequencing data and some 79 million unique TCR sequences. Of the roughly 400 genotyped donors, roughly 80% fell in the genetic ancestry cluster associated with self-reported Caucasian donors. The study aimed to test whether cataloging public T cell receptors could reveal signatures of past pathogen exposure. The study profiled the T cell repertoires of 500 to 800 subjects by immunosequencing and related them to cytomegalovirus serostatus. Besides the first cohort of more than 650 subjects, a separate validation cohort made up of about 120 different subjects was used. To predict cytomegalovirus infection status, the study combined high-throughput TCR immunosequencing, statistical association of individual TCRs with disease status, and machine learning. A later analysis re-examined previously published TCR beta repertoires from about 700 donors and added high-resolution HLA genotyping to investigate patterns of TCR occurrence. Rather than using new phenotypic data, the later analysis identified candidate immune exposures from TCR beta sequences and from how often those sequences occurred across donors. An earlier analysis of 587 of the donors used high-throughput TCR beta sequencing to judge whether each TCR beta V gene segment behaved as functional or pseudogenic. Donor age, sex, ethnicity and CMV serostatus were compiled together with the repertoire data. A later genetic analysis took genome-wide SNP genotypes for about three fifths of the roughly 700 donors and used that subset as a discovery cohort. All discovery cohort repertoires had been generated on a single sequencing platform. Class I and class II HLA loci were covered by the typing at four-digit resolution. Typing coverage varied by locus: about 620-630 donors for A, B, C, DRB1 and DQB1; roughly 510 for DQA1; about 590 for DPA1; about 450 for DPB1. Because of strong linkage in the cohort, four or five DR-DQ haplotypes were treated as single units for association and clustering. Among around 400 genotyped donors of the cohort, an average of approximately 230,000 unique TCR beta nucleotide sequences were sequenced per donor, roughly a sixth of them non-productive. Paper-wide results and their limitations: In an earlier analysis of over 550 of the donors, most TCR beta V segments were observed in productive rearrangements about 90% or about 30% of the time, broadly matching IMGT annotations. Compared with equally common non-associated chains, HLA-associated TCR beta chains in a later analysis were more clonally expanded and had lower generation probabilities. According to a later analysis, TCR association rates differed among HLA loci, with DRB1 alleles showing the most associated TCRs and HLA-C alleles showing the fewest. The classifier was reported to diagnose cytomegalovirus status with high specificity and sensitivity in both the original and validation cohorts. A later analysis found that most CMV-associated TCR beta chains appeared HLA-restricted, with HLA associations seemingly driven largely by CMV exposure. Three of the identified cytomegalovirus-associated TCR beta chains were confirmed in vitro to be specific for cytomegalovirus antigens. Sequencing depth was assumed to be roughly uniform across donors in the presence/absence analyses, though that assumption may not hold. A further reported finding was that TCR beta sequences accurately predicted the HLA-A and HLA-B alleles for most subjects in the first cohort. Because counts were too low, roughly 17 rarely observed V segments, including chromosome 9 orphons, were left out of the earlier analysis of over 550 of the donors. Compared with the 666-donor mean, donors in an Asian-associated ancestry cluster had fewer N-insertions in productive TCRs, according to a later genetic analysis. When HLA alleles, especially DR and DQ, strongly co-occurred, attributing TCR associations to individual alleles was difficult. A group of highly shared sequence variants was considered likely to be a technical artifact of the sequencing pipeline. In this cohort, only TCR beta chains were sequenced, and detectable features were limited by the absence of alpha or paired-chain data. Several of the top co-occurrence clusters appeared to be linked to parvovirus B19, influenza, CMV and Epstein-Barr virus, according to a later analysis. The authors suggested that the approach could potentially be generalized to other disease states and immunological phenotypes. A later genetic analysis associated a missense DCLRE1C variant with V-gene and J-gene trimming of TCR beta chains, and an independent cohort replicated the association. Immune exposure information for the cohort was limited to CMV serostatus. The study gave a list of more than 150 TCR beta chains associated with cytomegalovirus. At a false discovery rate of 0.05, a later analysis linked under 20,000 TCR beta sequences to specific HLA alleles. HLA typing was unavailable for some donors at each locus, so association tests used only the typed subset. Correlated functional status among segregating V segments might reflect linkage disequilibrium, but an unknown experimental factor could not be ruled out. Across donors, most TCR sequences were observed very rarely, whereas some public TCRs were present in many individuals.

Libraries came from the immunoSEQ multiplex PCR assay. For the multiplex PCR, a mixture combining 60 forward primers for TCR Vbeta segments and 13 reverse primers for TCR Jbeta segments was used. A multiplex PCR assay on genomic DNA amplified the CDR3 region of rearranged TCR beta genes. Amplified TCR beta libraries were sequenced as 87-base-pair reads on the Illumina HiSeq System. In the source study's methods: Across the roughly 670 repertoires, a later analysis counted about 81 million unique TCR beta chains, roughly 11 million of which were shared by at least two donors. A nearest-neighbor algorithm error-corrected the raw reads and collapsed the reads into unique sequences, merging closely related sequences to remove PCR and sequencing errors. CDR3 sequences were aligned to IMGT reference sequences to assign V, D and J gene segments. For a sequence to be retained, a match of at least six nucleotides to both a V gene segment and a J gene segment was required. A rearrangement counted as productive if the CDR3 had no stop codons and remained in frame with V and J, and every other rearrangement counted as non-productive. Following IMGT convention, CDR3 was defined as the stretch from the second conserved V-encoded cysteine to the conserved J-encoded phenylalanine. The earlier analysis of about 590 of the donors excluded sequences that lacked an unambiguous match to a single V gene segment. An earlier analysis of almost 600 of the donors classified V segments as functional when productive rearrangements were above 56.7% and as segregating when the standard deviation between donors was above 5%. To diagnose cytomegalovirus status from the catalog of TCR beta chain sequences, a statistical classification framework was built. A later analysis assigned V and J genes by comparing TCR nucleotide sequences with IMGT/GENE-DB human TR gene sequences. In a later analysis, CDR3 sequences and most-parsimonious VDJ recombination scenarios were assigned using the TCRdist pipeline. In a later analysis, every TCR beta chain was defined by the combination of its CDR3 amino acid sequence and its V-gene family, and reads without a unique V-gene family were dropped. To address suspected cross-contamination and a sequencing artifact, a later analysis removed some 620 highly shared, low-generation-probability nucleotide sequences. In a later analysis, a clonal expansion index for each public chain was calculated from normalized within-repertoire ranks of inferred template counts. In a later analysis, generation probabilities were computed with a VDJ recombination model fitted to out-of-frame rearrangements, and the resulting probabilities were checked against IGoR. A later analysis scored TCR-TCR, TCR-HLA and TCR-CMV co-occurrence with hypergeometric tests, applying a repertoire-size bias correction to TCR pairs. To estimate false discovery rates, a later analysis permuted the HLA or CMV assignments 20 times. In a later analysis, co-occurring TCRs were grouped with DBSCAN, and TCRdist sequence similarity was added when clustering was performed within HLA-allele-positive subsets. Co-occurrence clustering excluded repertoires with fewer than 30,000 or more than 120,000 public chains, plus five with anomalous nucleotide sharing. TCRdb mirrors the immuneACCESS table, restricted to in-frame sequences. Some clones are absent from its copies; in checked studies, under half trace to an unresolved V gene, and the reason for the others is unknown. The V and J calls and clone size are taken from that table; D and trimming were inferred from the DNA. The sample records about 200,000 clones, approximately 82% of which are singletons. Together, the top ten hold 0.63% of the sample.

For this clone: The antigen it recognizes is unknown. Base qualities are missing; no much larger clone stands one base away.

The cohort consisted of hundreds of healthy bone marrow donors. At the time of sampling, every cohort member was nominally healthy, though immune exposures that went unrecorded were likely present. The donor was CMV seronegative and was included in the group of several hundred seronegative cohort members. A peripheral blood sample was provided by each donor, and peripheral blood mononuclear cells were used for TCR beta sequencing. Genomic DNA extraction from the blood cell samples was performed with the Qiagen DNeasy Blood Extraction Kit. The specimen sequenced was PBMCs. The TCR sequence derives from a man between 18 and 35 years old in good health and CMV-seronegative.

For the CDR3, the sequence is CAWREAGARETQYF. The bases read TGTGCCTGGAGGGAGGCAGGGGCGCGGGAGACCCAGTACTTC. Recombination connected TRBV30 to TRBJ2-5; tentative D gene TRBD1, with 6 bases matching. Per the germline V gene (reference sequence), GTSNPN is the CDR1 and SVGIG is the CDR2. The CDR3 covers 14 residues, taking in both the cysteine and the phenylalanine. Kept here is only the CDR3 DNA, which spans 42 bases and is read in frame from base 1. V and J lose 3 bases and 5 bases, and a span of 16 bases separates them.